Listed here are 23 T cell receptor beta chains from one sample, sequenced in a study of CD4 T cells in relation to SARS-CoV-2 and coronaviruses. The method was immunoSEQ multiplex PCR; TCRdb's version includes in-frame clones alone and lacks a portion of them. This table has some 64,000 clones, 94% appearing once. The unexposed donors gave CD4+ T cells in 2011-2018, prior to COVID-19. The specimen sequenced was naive CD4+ T cells from PBMCs. Subset denoted: naive CD4+ T cells isolated by negative enrichment. Every receptor here comes from a human donor in good health.

The V and J genes are TRBV27 and TRBJ2-5, with D tentatively TRBD1 or TRBD2 (5 bases each). CDR3 length: 16 residues. Trimming shortened V by 4 bases and J by 3 bases, and 18 bases separated the two germline ends. Germline V gene lookup returns CDR1 MNHEY and CDR2 SMNVEV (reference sequence). The CDR3 is CASSSPTGPGKETQYF. The CDR3 bases are TGTGCCAGCAGTTCCCCCACGGGGCCGGGAAAAGAGACCCAGTACTTC.

This chain joins TRBV9 and TRBJ2-5; TRBD1 matches 9 bases. The germline gives CDR1 SGDLS, CDR2 YYNGEE. Germline trimming cut 1 base from V and 4 bases from J; bases unmatched to any gene: 8. CDR3 size: 16 residues. CDR3: CASSVNRGLRAETQYF. Written as DNA, the CDR3 is TGTGCCAGCAGCGTAAACAGGGGGCTTCGGGCAGAGACCCAGTACTTC.

The rearrangement uses TRBV7-9 and TRBJ1-5; D is undetermined. The V gene lost 5 bases and the J gene lost 0 bases, with 11 bases spanning the gap. CDR1 SEHNR and CDR2 FQNEAQ come from the germline V gene (reference sequence). This CDR3 comprises 15 residues. CDR3 sequence (DNA): TGTGCCAGCAGCCTGGGCGGGAATAGCAATCAGCCCCAGCATTTT. Its translation is CASSLGGNSNQPQHF. Together with reference TRBV7-9 and TRBJ1-5, the CDR3 gives the full variable domain: DTGVSQNPRHKITKRGQNVTFRCDPISEHNRLYWYRQTLGQGPEFLTYFQNEAQLEKSRLLSDRFSAERPKGSFSTLEIQRTEQGDSAMYLCASSLGGNSNQPQHFGDGTRLSIL.

The V call is TRBV29-1, the J call TRBJ2-7; 7 bases are shared with TRBD2. After removal of 5 bases from V and 4 bases from J, the junction contained 8 bases not matched to a gene. The length of the CDR3 is 13 residues. Germline CDR1 and CDR2: SQVTM and ANQGSEA. CDR3 DNA sequence: TGCAGCGTTCTGCCGATAGCGGGTTACGAGCAGTACTTC. Its translation is CSVLPIAGYEQYF.

J is TRBJ2-6 and V is TRBV18; D may be TRBD2 (6 bases). Trimming cost V 3 bases and J 0 bases, with 12 bases left between them. Germline CDR1 KGHSH, CDR2 LQKENI. The length of the CDR3 is 17 residues. CDR3 sequence reads: CASSPGDGSSGANVLTF. The CDR3 nucleotides read TGTGCCAGCTCACCGGGGGACGGGAGCTCTGGGGCCAACGTCCTGACTTTC.

The rearrangement links TRBV7-8 to TRBJ2-7; 10 positions agree with TRBD1. Germline assignment: CDR1 SGHVS and CDR2 FQNEAQ. V lost 3 bases and J lost 3; bases outside the gene matches: 23. The CDR3 extends over 21 amino acids. The CDR3 DNA reads TGTGCCAGCAGCTTGACTAAACCGGGACAGGGGAGGCCCTTGGGTGTCTACGAGCAGTACTTC. It is translated as CASSLTKPGQGRPLGVYEQYF. The variable domain in full, with the rest retrieved from reference TRBV7-8 and TRBJ2-7, is GAGVSQSPRYKVAKRGQDVALRCDPISGHVSLFWYQQALGQGPEFLTYFQNEAQLDKSGLPSDRFFAERPEGSVSTLKIQRTQQEDSAVYLCASSLTKPGQGRPLGVYEQYFGPGTRLTVT.

This chain links TRBV3-1 (or the pseudogene TRBV3-2) with TRBJ1-2; D remains ambiguous. The CDR3 is made up of 14 amino acids. Germline V gives CDR1 LGHDT, CDR2 YNNKEL (reference sequence). V lost 0 bases to trimming and J lost 1 base, with 6 bases between them. As DNA, the CDR3 is TGTGCCAGCAGCCAAGATCGGGGTAACTATGGCTACACCTTC. Translation: CASSQDRGNYGYTF.

The gene calls are TRBV7-3 and TRBJ2-4, with 11 bases matching TRBD2. V shed 0 bases, J shed 1 base, and the junction held 8 bases outside the gene matches. The germline gives CDR1 SGHTA, CDR2 FQGTGA. The CDR3 runs 19 residues. The CDR3 spells CASSLTGTSGQGAKNIQYF. The CDR3 DNA sequence: TGTGCCAGCAGCTTAACCGGGACTAGCGGACAGGGGGCCAAAAACATTCAGTACTTC. Full variable domain (rest looked up from reference TRBV7-3 and TRBJ2-4): GAGVSQTPSNKVTEKGKYVELRCDPISGHTALYWYRQSLGQGPEFLIYFQGTGAADDSGLPNDRFFAVRPEGSVSTLKIQRTERGDSAVYLCASSLTGTSGQGAKNIQYFGAGTRLSVL.

This chain connects TRBV7-3 to TRBJ2-1; 12 bases align to TRBD2. Germline V CDR1 and CDR2: SGHTA, FQGTGA. Trimming at V came to 5 bases and at J to 5 bases, leaving 10 bases not matched to a gene. This CDR3 region has 17 residues. The CDR3 reads CASSPTRLAGDHNEQFF. CDR3 bases: TGTGCCAGCAGCCCCACCCGACTAGCGGGAGACCACAATGAGCAGTTCTTC.

The chain joins TRBV3-1 (or the pseudogene TRBV3-2) to TRBJ1-5; D is possibly TRBD1 (5 bases). The germline V gene has CDR1 LGHDT and CDR2 YNNKEL (reference sequence). The V gene lost 1 base and the J gene lost 4 bases, with 8 bases spanning the gap. This CDR3 region has 14 residues. Here the CDR3 reads CASSQVQGNQPQHF. The CDR3 nucleotides are TGTGCCAGCAGCCAAGTCCAGGGTAATCAGCCCCAGCATTTT.

The chain employs TRBV5-8 and TRBJ2-7, with no clear D. The CDR3 is made up of 13 amino acids. The V and J ends lost 10 bases and 0 bases respectively, with 14 bases between them. CDR1 and CDR2 from the germline V gene are SGHTS and YDEGEE. CDR3 nucleotide sequence: TGTGCCGGTGGCGGAATGAGCTCCTACGAGCAGTACTTC. It specifies CAGGGMSSYEQYF.

This clone was seen once. The CDR3 region has the DNA TGTGCCAGCAGTTTACATCGACAGTCCTACGAGCAGTACTTC. This encodes CASSLHRQSYEQYF. This chain joins TRBV6-5 and TRBJ2-7, with D perhaps matching TRBD1 (5 bases). The CDR3 spans 14 residues. CDR1 and CDR2 from the germline V gene are MNHEY and SVGAGI. Trimming removed 4 bases from V and 1 base from J, with 11 bases in between.

This clone was seen just once. The chain recombines TRBV5-1 with TRBJ2-6, with TRBD1 matching 7 bases. The CDR3 runs 18 residues. Germline CDR1 reads SGHRS; CDR2 reads YFSETQ. The junction had 11 bases not matched to a gene; V was cut back by 5 bases and J by 0 bases. The CDR3 nucleotides are TGCGCCAGCAGAAGCCAGGGGGTACGCCACTCTGGGGCCAACGTCCTGACTTTC. Translation gives CASRSQGVRHSGANVLTF. Filled out from reference TRBV5-1 and TRBJ2-6, the complete variable domain reads KAGVTQTPRYLIKTRGQQVTLSCSPISGHRSVSWYQQTPGQGLQFLFEYFSETQRNKGNFPGRFSGRQFSNSRSEMNVSTLELGDSALYLCASRSQGVRHSGANVLTFGAGSRLTVL.

V and J are TRBV19 and TRBJ1-4; D remains ambiguous. Germline loops: CDR1 LNHDA, CDR2 SQIVND (reference sequence). The CDR3 length is 15 residues. The V gene lost 9 bases and the J gene lost 8 bases, with 22 bases spanning the gap. CDR3 bases: TGTGCCAGCCAGAGGGCCTCTTCGGGAGAAGAAAAACTGTTTTTT. Translating gives CASQRASSGEEKLFF.

This sequence joins TRBV28 and TRBJ2-2; D is unclear. The CDR3 loop spans 17 amino acids. Trimming pared 4 bases from V and 0 bases from J, leaving 15 bases between. Germline V gives CDR1 MDHEN, CDR2 SYDVKM. The CDR3 is CASSSQGYSSNTGELFF. The CDR3 DNA is TGTGCCAGCAGTTCACAAGGGTACTCCTCGAACACCGGGGAGCTGTTTTTT.

The V and J genes are TRBV2 and TRBJ1-3, with a tentative D call TRBD1 (6 bases). CDR1 and CDR2 (germline): SNHLY, FYNNEI. CDR3 size: 15 residues. Trimming removed 2 bases from V and 2 bases from J, with 10 bases in between. CDR3 nucleotides: TGTGCCAGCAGTGAATCAGGGGCCGCTGGAAACACCATATATTTT. Translated, it gives CASSESGAAGNTIYF.

The chain is built from TRBV27 and TRBJ1-2, with a tentative D call TRBD1 (6 bases). Germline-derived CDR1 and CDR2 are MNHEY and SMNVEV (reference sequence). The CDR3 runs 16 residues. V lost 9 bases and J 8 bases, leaving 28 bases between the germline ends. The CDR3 bases are TGTGCCAGGAGGGGGGGGTGGGGGGGGAGACAGGTGGGCTACACCTTC. Its protein product is CARRGGWGGRQVGYTF.

The genes are TRBV5-1 and TRBJ1-1; D ambiguous. V was pared by 1 base and J by 4 bases, with 14 bases between. The CDR3 has 15 amino acids. Germline V CDR1 and CDR2: SGHRS, YFSETQ. The CDR3 reads CASSLTGIGGTEAFF. CDR3 bases: TGCGCCAGCAGCTTGACCGGTATTGGCGGCACTGAAGCTTTCTTT.

The V call is TRBV18, the J call TRBJ1-2, with TRBD1 as a possible D gene (6 bases). The germline V and J ends were trimmed by 1 base and 2 bases, with 14 bases remaining between them. Germline CDR1 is KGHSH and CDR2 is LQKENI. CDR3 length equals 16 residues. CDR3 sequence: CASSPQFRDRNYGYTF. As DNA, the CDR3 is TGTGCCAGCTCACCACAGTTCCGCGACAGGAACTATGGCTACACCTTC.

The chain uses TRBV7-8 and TRBJ2-5, with D hard to call. The V and J ends lost 1 base and 0 bases respectively, with 6 bases between them. CDR1 is SGHVS, CDR2 FQNEAQ, per germline. The CDR3 runs to 14 residues. This CDR3 is CASSLVEYQETQYF. The CDR3 DNA reads TGTGCCAGCAGCTTAGTGGAGTACCAAGAGACCCAGTACTTC.

The gene calls are TRBV5-1 and TRBJ2-5; D gene ambiguous. CDR3 length: 13 amino acids. Per the germline V gene, CDR1 is SGHRS and CDR2 is YFSETQ. The V end was cut by 4 bases, the J end by 1 base, with 8 bases between. The CDR3 here is CASSLDVQETQYF. CDR3 in DNA: TGCGCCAGCAGCCTTGACGTCCAAGAGACCCAGTACTTC.

The chain employs TRBV9 and TRBJ1-2; 7 nucleotides match TRBD1. The germline V gene encodes CDR1 SGDLS and CDR2 YYNGEE. This CDR3 has 14 amino acids. V dropped 3 bases and J dropped 4; count of bases not matched to a gene: 6. CDR3: CASSAQTGIYGYTF. Written as DNA, the CDR3 is TGTGCCAGCAGCGCGCAGACAGGGATCTATGGCTACACCTTC.

The chain has TRBV18 and TRBJ1-1; no clear D. CDR3 length: 15 amino acids. The V and J ends lost 5 bases and 2 bases respectively, with 15 bases between them. CDR1 is KGHSH, CDR2 LQKENI, per germline. The CDR3 DNA reads TGTGCCAGCTCAACGGGCGTCGGGCAAAACACTGAAGCTTTCTTT. Translation gives CASSTGVGQNTEAFF.